This TCR beta chain was captured in a study of blood T cells in healthy people across ages. The use of a sample-barcoded 5' primer and a J-beta primer mix characterized a second PCR of roughly 7 to 11 cycles. TCRdb reanalysed the 5' RACE reads using MiXCR and keeps one entry per CDR3 protein. The sample includes approximately 850,000 distinct CDR3 sequences, roughly 44% of them seen just once. CDR3 length equals 14 residues. Looked up from germline, CDR1 is KGHSH and CDR2 is LQKENI. Trimming shortened V by 5 bases and J by 0 bases, and 10 bases separated the two germline ends. V is TRBV18 and J is TRBJ1-1; D gene unclear. Sequenced sample: blood. This TCR was recovered from a man aged 55 to 69 in good health. CDR3 in amino acids: CASSSSTVNTEAFF. The CDR3 region has the DNA TGTGCCAGCTCATCATCGACGGTGAACACTGAAGCTTTCTTT. The full variable domain, with the rest looked up from reference TRBV18 and TRBJ1-1, is NAGVMQNPRHLVRRRGQEARLRCSPMKGHSHVYWYRQLPEEGLKFMVYLQKENIIDESGMPKERFSAEFPKEGPSILRIQQVVRGDSAAYFCASSSSTVNTEAFFGQGTRLTVV.